This T cell receptor beta chain was sequenced in a study of blood T cell repertoires in COVID-19. In germline, CDR1 is LGHDT, CDR2 YNNKEL (reference sequence). Trimming stripped 7 bases from V and 7 bases from J, with 17 bases between. The CDR3 length is 14 residues. Per the authors' pipeline: For nucleated cells, counts were estimated from reference gene primer amplification. Using immunoSEQ multiplex PCR, the repertoire was profiled, and TCRdb retains in-frame clones only, with some absent. V, J and clone size derive from that table, while D and trimming were established from the DNA sequence. The sample lists a few hundred thousand clones, 85% occurring once.

Input material: peripheral blood. The chain carries TRBV3-1 (or the pseudogene TRBV3-2) and TRBJ2-1, with a tentative D call TRBD2 (7 bases). This sequence originates from a woman aged 18 to 35 with acute or convalescent COVID-19. Written as DNA, the CDR3 is TGTGCCAGCACCAGACGGGGGGCGGGAAATGAGCAGTTCTTC. Translated: CASTRRGAGNEQFF.